Below, 17 T cell receptor beta chains from the same sample are listed, as sequenced in a study of blood T cells in healthy people across ages. A sample-barcoded 5' primer and a J-beta primer mix were used in a second PCR of roughly 6 to 11 cycles. TCRdb reanalysed the 5' RACE reads using MiXCR and keeps one entry per CDR3 protein. The top ten clones hold roughly 14% of a sample with fewer than 750,000 distinct CDR3 sequences, 45% to 60% of them seen once. What was sequenced was blood. The receptors come from a woman at least 80 years old in good health.

The chain links TRBV18 to TRBJ1-1; the D gene is possibly TRBD1 (6 bases). The germline V gene encodes CDR1 KGHSH and CDR2 LQKENI. The CDR3 length is 15 residues. V lost 0 bases, J lost 2 bases, and 10 bases lay in between. CDR3 in amino acids: CASSPPLGTNTEAFF. The CDR3 DNA is TGTGCCAGCTCACCACCGTTAGGGACAAACACTGAAGCTTTCTTT. Variable domain in full (rest from reference TRBV18 and TRBJ1-1): NAGVMQNPRHLVRRRGQEARLRCSPMKGHSHVYWYRQLPEEGLKFMVYLQKENIIDESGMPKERFSAEFPKEGPSILRIQQVVRGDSAAYFCASSPPLGTNTEAFFGQGTRLTVV.

This clonotype was counted ten times or more. The chain uses TRBV9 and TRBJ2-5; 9 bases fit TRBD2. Per the germline V gene, CDR1 is SGDLS and CDR2 is YYNGEE. This CDR3 spans 15 amino acids. V lost 0 bases and J lost 5; bases outside the gene matches: 5. CDR3 region: CASSVGGGLAETQYF. CDR3 DNA sequence: TGTGCCAGCAGCGTAGGGGGGGGACTAGCTGAGACCCAGTACTTC.

The CDR3 coding sequence is TGTGCCAGCAGTTTATTCTCGGCGGGAGTTACAGATACGCAGTATTTT. Protein product: CASSLFSAGVTDTQYF. The chain recombines TRBV28 with TRBJ2-3; 7 positions agree with TRBD2. The length of the CDR3 is 16 residues. V trimming: 1 base; J trimming: 3 bases; junction bases outside the gene matches: 7. The V gene's germline CDR1 is MDHEN and CDR2 SYDVKM.

The chain has TRBV12-3 or TRBV12-4 and TRBJ2-6, with a tentative D call TRBD1 (5 bases). CDR3 length equals 16 residues. Trimming stripped 5 bases from V and 0 bases from J, with 11 bases between. CDR3 sequence (DNA): TGTGCCAGCAGTCCCGACAGCCCCTCTGGGGCCAACGTCCTGACTTTC. Protein product: CASSPDSPSGANVLTF.

The CDR3, as DNA: TGCGCCAGCAGTTCCTGGTATAGCGGGAGCTACGAGCAGTACTTC. The encoded protein is CASSSWYSGSYEQYF. The V gene is TRBV4-1, the J gene TRBJ2-7, with 9 bases aligning to TRBD2. Germline V gene sequence: CDR1 MGHRA, CDR2 YSYEKL. The CDR3 loop spans 15 amino acids. V lost 6 bases to trimming and J lost 3 bases; unmatched junction nucleotides: 9.

This clonotype occurred a few times. This chain uses TRBV2 with TRBJ1-1; the D is unclear. Germline-derived CDR1 and CDR2 are SNHLY and FYNNEI. The CDR3 runs 14 residues. V gave up 7 bases and J gave up 0 bases, with 12 bases separating them. The CDR3 reads CASNSGAMNTEAFF. CDR3 in DNA: TGTGCCAGCAATTCGGGAGCCATGAACACTGAAGCTTTCTTT.

The chain couples TRBV20-1 to TRBJ2-5; D is perhaps TRBD1 (7 bases). In germline, CDR1 is DFQATT, CDR2 SNEGSKA (reference sequence). This CDR3 region has 17 residues. Trimming pared 0 bases from V and 5 bases from J, leaving 22 bases between. The CDR3 reads CSARDTGAGGRWETQYF. In DNA form, the CDR3 reads TGCAGTGCTAGAGATACAGGGGCCGGGGGCCGGTGGGAGACCCAGTACTTC.

Notes on this clonotype: This could be a read error, since a much larger clone is one nucleotide away. CDR3 loop: CASSSTDRGLAEQYF. The DNA for the CDR3 is TGTGCCAGCAGCTCCACAGACAGGGGTTTGGCTGAGCAGTACTTC. This rearrangement joins TRBV7-9 to TRBJ2-7, with TRBD1 matching over 8 bases. The J segment lost 7 bases and the V segment lost 4 bases, leaving 12 bases of the junction unmatched. This CDR3 comprises 15 residues. CDR1 and CDR2 (germline): SEHNR, FQNEAQ (reference sequence).

This clonotype turned up a few times. The CDR3 region is CASSYSRDKNIQYF. CDR3 nucleotides: TGTGCCAGCAGTTACTCACGGGACAAAAACATTCAGTACTTC. The chain carries TRBV6-6 and TRBJ2-4; D might be TRBD2 (5 bases). CDR3 length: 14 residues. From germline, CDR1 is MNHNY and CDR2 SVGAGI (reference sequence). Trimming took off 0 bases at V and 3 bases at J, with 6 bases between the two ends.

The sample holds many counts of this clonotype. V gene TRBV5-1 combines with J gene TRBJ1-2; no clear D gene. Germline V lookup: CDR1 SGHRS, CDR2 YFSETQ. V lost 2 bases to trimming and J lost 1 base, with 9 bases between them. The CDR3 spans 14 residues. The CDR3 DNA follows: TGCGCCAGCAGCTTAGACACCAATAACTATGGCTACACCTTC. This codes for CASSLDTNNYGYTF.

This chain connects TRBV12-3 or TRBV12-4 to TRBJ2-3; D is possibly TRBD2 (5 bases). The V gene lost 3 bases and the J gene lost 11 bases, with 24 bases spanning the gap. This CDR3 is built from 16 residues. The CDR3 nucleotides read TGTGCCAGCAGTTTTAGTCCCACCCCTAGCACAGATGTGCAGTATTTT. The encoded protein is CASSFSPTPSTDVQYF.

The rearrangement links TRBV18 to TRBJ2-4; perhaps D is TRBD1 or TRBD2 (7 bases each). The ends were cut back, 3 bases at V and 15 bases at J, with 18 bases in the middle. The germline CDR1 and CDR2 sequences are KGHSH and LQKENI. CDR3 length equals 13 residues. The DNA of the CDR3 is TGTGCCAGCTCACCCACAGGGGACTACGAGCGGTACTTC. This gives the protein CASSPTGDYERYF.

This clonotype was counted only a few times. The chain recombines TRBV10-3 with TRBJ1-1, with a possible D match to TRBD1 (5 bases). This CDR3 has 14 amino acids. V was clipped by 6 bases and J by 1 base, with 12 bases between them. The germline gives CDR1 ENHRY, CDR2 SYGVKD. Written as DNA, the CDR3 is TGTGCCATCAGATCGACAGTCTCGAACACTGAAGCTTTCTTT. It translates to CAIRSTVSNTEAFF.

To note about this clonotype: A much bigger clone sits one base away, suggesting this may be a read error. Here the CDR3 DNA reads TGTGCCAGCAGCCAAGAACCGGGACTAGCTGGAAAGCAGCAGTACTTC. The encoded protein is CASSQEPGLAGKQQYF. V gene TRBV4-2 combines with J gene TRBJ2-5, with 9 bases that match TRBD2. V was pared by 0 bases and J by 11 bases, with 13 bases of the junction left unmatched. The CDR3 covers 16 residues. CDR1 is LGHNA and CDR2 is YNFKEQ in the germline V gene.

This clonotype has a count of ten or more. The chain links TRBV3-1 to TRBJ1-4, with a tentative D call TRBD1 (6 bases). CDR3 length: 15 amino acids. Trimming removed 4 bases at V and 4 bases at J, with 13 bases between. Germline-derived CDR1 and CDR2 are LGHDT and YNNKEL (reference sequence). DNA for the CDR3: TGTGCCAGCAGCCTACAGGGCACTCTTAATGAAAAACTGTTTTTT. It yields the protein CASSLQGTLNEKLFF.

This clonotype came up many times. This sequence joins TRBV5-1 and TRBJ2-5; 7 positions agree with TRBD2. The V and J ends lost 0 bases and 3 bases, in that order; junction bases with no gene match: 8. CDR3 length: 16 amino acids. Germline loops: CDR1 SGHRS, CDR2 YFSETQ. Here the CDR3 reads CASSLGSASGEETQYF. In DNA form, the CDR3 reads TGCGCCAGCAGCTTGGGCTCGGCTAGCGGAGAAGAGACCCAGTACTTC.

The chain joins TRBV27 to TRBJ2-7; TRBD1 matches at 8 bases. In germline, CDR1 is MNHEY, CDR2 SMNVEV (reference sequence). The V segment lost 4 bases and the J segment 6 bases; nucleotides outside the gene matches: 8. There are 14 residues in the CDR3. The CDR3 nucleotides read TGTGCCAGCAGTTCTGACCGGACAGGGATCGAGCAGTACTTC. Its protein product is CASSSDRTGIEQYF.